The 2 T cell receptor beta chains below all came from one sample that was sequenced in a study of human T cells and chemical hapten exposure (dated by TCRdb to about 2021). Library method: RACE. Instrument on record: NextSeq 500. TCRdb took the public reads, trimmed them with fastp at Q25, ran MiXCR for clone calling and kept in-frame beta chains. Rows with a matching CDR3 protein are joined into one entry that keeps the most common DNA and genes. The sample table records a few hundred thousand distinct CDR3 sequences; roughly 4.8% of these occur just once. The ten largest clones capture about 2.1% of the sample. The meaning of the sample's time point label: patch test 1, 2 weeks after DPC sensitization. Interpreted using the paper, the treatment or condition label stands for: therapeutic diphenylcyclopropenone sensitization with weekly scalp DPC. The sample consisted of whole blood, taken in connection with sensitization to the hapten diphenylcyclopropenone (DPC). These TCRs come from a woman aged 50 to 60 with alopecia areata. Some clones in this sample may be carry-over from other donors' samples.

Comment on this clonotype: With a much larger clone just one base away, this may be a read error. The conserved phenylalanine or tryptophan normally closing the CDR3 is absent here, so this likely arose from a read error. This chain joins TRBV10-3 and TRBJ2-3; D is possibly TRBD1 or TRBD2 (6 bases each). This CDR3 is 16 amino acids long. V lost 0 bases and J lost 4, with 14 bases in between. CDR1 and CDR2 (germline): ENHRY, SYGVKD. The CDR3 spells CAISESTRGDADTQYL. CDR3 DNA sequence: TGTGCCATCAGTGAGTCGACTAGGGGGGATGCAGATACGCAGTATTTA.

This clonotype came up many times. The V gene is TRBV20-1, the J gene TRBJ1-3; D uncertain. The V and J ends lost 2 bases and 0 bases respectively, with 2 bases between them. The germline gives CDR1 DFQATT, CDR2 SNEGSKA (reference sequence). There are 12 residues in the CDR3. CDR3 coding DNA: TGCAGTGCTAGAAACTCTGGAAACACCATATATTTT. Its protein is CSARNSGNTIYF.